The sequence of this T cell receptor beta chain was determined in a study of identical twins. Whole-study results and caveats: When twins shared out-of-frame alpha sequences, those sequences had excess low generation probability.

TCRdb itself ran the 5' RACE reads through MiXCR, one entry per CDR3 protein. Of about 900,000 distinct CDR3 sequences in the sample, roughly an eighth were seen once. The CDR3 runs to 15 residues. Germline V gene sequence: CDR1 SEHNR, CDR2 FQNEAQ (reference sequence). Between the trimmed V and J ends, which lost 1 base and 1 base, there was a span of 10 bases. The sample holds many counts of this clonotype. Its cognate antigen is unknown. This sample was also put to use in a study of yellow fever vaccine responses in identical twins.

The source of this sequence is a woman younger than 35 in good health. The chain carries TRBV7-9 and TRBJ1-1; D is unresolved. Sequenced: PBMCs. For the CDR3, the DNA is TGTGCCAGCAGCTTAGGTCTCTTCTGGAACACTGAAGCTTTCTTT. This translates into CASSLGLFWNTEAFF.